This T cell receptor beta chain stems from a study of OX40 agonist ivuxolimab in advanced cancers. Background on the study: Patients undergoing dose escalation presented with hepatocellular carcinoma, melanoma, renal cell or head and neck cancer.

Study-wide points: Low normalized T-cell clonal expansion was also seen in some nonresponders.

The CDR3 is made up of 11 amino acids. V lost 0 bases to trimming and J lost 8 bases, with 7 bases between them. CDR1 and CDR2 from the germline V gene are GTSNPN and SVGIG (reference sequence). About this clone itself: What it recognizes is unknown.

The table came from immunoSEQ multiplex PCR; TCRdb's copy has only in-frame clones and leaves some out. The data hold tens of thousands of clones, with approximately 88% observed a single time. The chain has TRBV30 and TRBJ1-2; D gene uncertain. Source: CD4+ or CD8+ T cells sorted from blood, taken in a trial of the OX40 agonist ivuxolimab. The sequence derives from an adult with an advanced solid tumor such as melanoma, head and neck, liver or kidney cancer. CDR3 sequence: CAWSVRRGYTF. As DNA, the CDR3 is TGTGCCTGGAGTGTTCGGCGGGGCTACACCTTC.